Below, 14 T cell receptor beta chains from the same sample are listed, as sequenced in a study of T cell repertoires in cytomegalovirus infection. TCRdb analysed the reads with MiXCR anew, one entry per CDR3 protein. The sample shows under 800,000 distinct CDR3 sequences, more than 20% of them seen only once. Sequencing used CD8+ T cells from PBMCs. The receptors come from a human donor in good health (CMV status not recorded). Some clones in this sample may be carry-over from other donors' samples.

This clonotype was detected ten times or more. This chain uses TRBV7-2 with TRBJ1-1; no clear D gene. Deletions cut 0 bases from V and 0 bases from J, with 8 bases between. Germline V gene sequence: CDR1 SGHTA, CDR2 FQGNSA. The CDR3 spans 15 residues. The chain's CDR3 is CASSLAPNMNTEAFF. The CDR3, as DNA: TGTGCCAGCAGCTTAGCGCCCAACATGAACACTGAAGCTTTCTTT.

The chain has TRBV7-9 and TRBJ2-1; TRBD2 is a possible D gene (6 bases). The CDR3 runs 15 residues. Trimming left V 6 bases short and J 7 bases short, with 19 bases between. Germline values: CDR1 SEHNR, CDR2 FQNEAQ (reference sequence). DNA of the CDR3: TGTGCCAGCAGTTTTCCGGGACTCCGAGGGAATGAGCAGTTCTTC. It is translated as CASSFPGLRGNEQFF.

This clonotype has at least ten counts. This chain uses TRBV6-1 with TRBJ1-2; D is uncertain. With 1 base removed from V and 2 bases from J, the gap between germline ends came to 11 bases. Per the germline V gene, CDR1 is MNHNS and CDR2 is SASEGT. CDR3 length: 15 amino acids. This CDR3 reads CASSEDFSGNYGYTF. CDR3 in DNA: TGTGCCAGCAGTGAAGACTTTTCCGGGAACTATGGCTACACCTTC.

The J gene is TRBJ2-2, the V gene TRBV6-6, with 9 bases lining up with TRBD1. The CDR3 contains 14 residues. Trimming removed 9 bases from V and 3 bases from J; junction bases left unmatched: 5. Germline CDR1 is MNHNY and CDR2 is SVGAGI (reference sequence). The CDR3 DNA is TGTGCCAGTTCGGGGACAGGGTACACCGGGGAGCTGTTTTTT. It specifies CASSGTGYTGELFF.

The chain links TRBV6-2 or TRBV6-3 to TRBJ2-1, with D possibly matching TRBD2 (5 bases). Germline V gene data show CDR1 as MNHEY and CDR2 as SVGEGT. The CDR3 is 14 residues long. Trimming removed 8 bases at V and 4 bases at J, with 15 bases between. CDR3 DNA: TGTGCCAGCGATCCGGGATCCATATACAATGAGCAGTTCTTC. It codes for CASDPGSIYNEQFF.

Many counts were recorded for this clonotype. CDR3 DNA sequence: TGTGCCAGCAGCTGGGAGCGGGGGAACACCGGGGAGCTGTTTTTT. This gives the protein CASSWERGNTGELFF. The chain recombines TRBV11-1 with TRBJ2-2; TRBD2 matches at 7 bases. This CDR3 is built from 15 residues. The J segment lost 1 base and the V segment lost 4 bases, leaving 3 bases of the junction unmatched. The germline V gene has CDR1 SGHAT and CDR2 FQDESV (reference sequence).

The table lists this clonotype with a few counts. This chain links TRBV29-1 with TRBJ2-1, with D unresolved. The V end was cut by 2 bases, the J end by 5 bases, with 4 bases between. Germline assignment: CDR1 SQVTM and CDR2 ANQGSEA. The CDR3 has 11 residues. The CDR3 region has the DNA TGCAGCGTTGAAAAGCACAATGAGCAGTTCTTC. Translation: CSVEKHNEQFF.

The chain recombines TRBV5-1 with TRBJ2-1; D is possibly TRBD2 (7 bases). Germline assignment: CDR1 SGHRS and CDR2 YFSETQ. This CDR3 has 15 residues. The germline V and J ends were trimmed by 6 bases and 3 bases, with 16 bases remaining between them. The CDR3 DNA sequence: TGCGCCAGCAAGGATAGGGGGGGGCACTACAATGAGCAGTTCTTC. This gives the protein CASKDRGGHYNEQFF. Supplemented by reference TRBV5-1 and TRBJ2-1, the full variable domain reads KAGVTQTPRYLIKTRGQQVTLSCSPISGHRSVSWYQQTPGQGLQFLFEYFSETQRNKGNFPGRFSGRQFSNSRSEMNVSTLELGDSALYLCASKDRGGHYNEQFFGPGTRLTVL.

This clonotype has more than one count but fewer than ten. This sequence joins TRBV20-1 and TRBJ2-7; tentatively, D is TRBD1 (5 bases). V dropped 4 bases and J dropped 6 bases, with 10 bases sitting between them. This CDR3 has 11 amino acids. Per the germline V gene, CDR1 is DFQATT and CDR2 is SNEGSKA (reference sequence). CDR3 amino acids: CSATGFGEQYF. CDR3 in DNA: TGCAGTGCTACAGGGTTTGGCGAGCAGTACTTC.

About this clonotype: This clone may be a read error of a much larger clone one base away. J is TRBJ2-7 and V is TRBV7-9, with 9 nucleotides matching TRBD1. This CDR3 is 13 amino acids long. Germline-derived CDR1 and CDR2 are SEHNR and FQNEAQ (reference sequence). The CDR3 is CASSPGQGGEQHF. CDR3 nucleotide sequence: TGTGCCAGCAGCCCGGGACAGGGCGGCGAGCAGCACTTC.

Only one count was recorded for this clonotype. This clone may be a read error of a much larger clone one base away. The chain combines TRBV12-3 or TRBV12-4 with TRBJ2-7; possibly TRBD1 for D (6 bases). V lost 2 bases to trimming and J lost 6 bases, with 11 bases between them. The CDR3 is made up of 13 amino acids. In DNA, the CDR3 is TGTGCCAGCAGTTTATACAGGGTAATCGAGCAGTACTTC. Translated: CASSLYRVIEQYF.

The chain carries TRBV5-5 and TRBJ2-7; D gene unclear. Germline V gene data show CDR1 as SGHKS and CDR2 as YYEKEE (reference sequence). The CDR3 loop spans 12 amino acids. V shed 2 bases and J shed 2 bases, with 5 bases lying between them. CDR3 sequence reads: CASSFATYEQYF. DNA for the CDR3: TGTGCCAGCAGCTTTGCCACCTACGAGCAGTACTTC.

This chain links TRBV29-1 with TRBJ2-7, with D tentatively TRBD2 (6 bases). Trimming left V 1 base short and J 0 bases short, with 10 bases between. There are 14 residues in the CDR3. The germline CDR1 and CDR2 sequences are SQVTM and ANQGSEA. CDR3 DNA sequence: TGCAGCGTTGAAGGCCGGGGGTCCTCCTACGAGCAGTACTTC. This codes for CSVEGRGSSYEQYF.

This clonotype appeared a few times. The rearrangement joins TRBV10-3 to TRBJ1-2; D gene unclear. The germline V and J ends were trimmed by 11 bases and 2 bases, with 15 bases remaining between them. Germline loops: CDR1 ENHRY, CDR2 SYGVKD. The CDR3 has 13 amino acids. The CDR3 protein is CALGEGTNYGYTF. CDR3 bases: TGTGCCCTCGGTGAGGGTACGAACTATGGCTACACCTTC.